This TCR beta chain was obtained from a study of blood T cell repertoires in COVID-19. This clone was detected once. Profiled with immunoSEQ multiplex PCR; TCRdb holds only in-frame clones, not every one. The sample holds 300,000 or so clones, 85% to 90% seen once. Looked up from germline, CDR1 is KGHSH and CDR2 is LQKENI. The CDR3 totals 14 residues. J lost 4 bases, V lost 4 bases, and 5 bases had no gene match. This TCR derives from a woman in her forties or fifties who had been exposed to COVID-19. The chain uses TRBV18 and TRBJ1-1; 8 positions match TRBD1. Sequences were obtained from PBMCs or T cells enriched from blood (not recorded which). CDR3 sequence reads: CASSQGQGGTEAFF. Here the CDR3 DNA reads TGTGCCAGCTCACAAGGACAGGGAGGCACTGAAGCTTTCTTT.